This passage covers 10 T cell receptor beta chains from one sample sequenced in a study of cytomegalovirus exposure and HLA in healthy donors. Use of 60 Vbeta and 13 Jbeta primers characterized the PCR. The method was immunoSEQ multiplex PCR; TCRdb's version includes in-frame clones alone and lacks a portion of them. The sample yields under 150,000 clones, 65% to 90% seen once. The sample was PBMCs. These receptors originate from a man between 18 and 35 years old in good health and CMV-seronegative.

The chain has TRBV5-1 and TRBJ2-5; TRBD1 matches at 9 bases. V shed 3 bases, J shed 2 bases, and the junction held 2 bases outside the gene matches. In germline, CDR1 is SGHRS, CDR2 YFSETQ. CDR3 size: 14 residues. Here the CDR3 reads CASSWGTGQETQYF. The DNA for the CDR3 is TGCGCCAGCAGCTGGGGGACAGGGCAAGAGACCCAGTACTTC.

V is TRBV4-2 and J is TRBJ2-3; D uncertain. Per the germline V gene, CDR1 is LGHNA and CDR2 is YNFKEQ. The V and J ends lost 0 bases and 0 bases respectively, with 4 bases between them. The CDR3 totals 14 residues. The CDR3 region has the DNA TGTGCCAGCAGCCAAGATCGTAGCACAGATACGCAGTATTTT. Translation gives CASSQDRSTDTQYF.

The chain employs TRBV9 and TRBJ2-7, with D perhaps matching TRBD1 (6 bases). The germline V gene encodes CDR1 SGDLS and CDR2 YYNGEE. The length of the CDR3 is 16 residues. V shed 0 bases and J shed 0 bases, with 13 bases lying between them. The CDR3 coding sequence is TGTGCCAGCAGCGTAGACCCGGGACAACGCTCCTACGAGCAGTACTTC. It translates to CASSVDPGQRSYEQYF.

The sample holds one count of this clone. This chain uses TRBV5-6 with TRBJ2-7; TRBD1 is a possible D gene (5 bases). With 2 bases removed from V and 3 bases from J, the gap between germline ends came to 27 bases. This CDR3 comprises 19 residues. Germline loops: CDR1 SGHDT, CDR2 YYEEEE. The CDR3 nucleotides read TGTGCCAGCAGCTTTCAATTCGCAACGAACGGACACAAAGACTACGAGCAGTACTTC. Amino acid sequence: CASSFQFATNGHKDYEQYF.

This rearrangement joins TRBV19 to TRBJ1-4, with D perhaps TRBD1 (6 bases). The CDR3 contains 19 residues. Germline V gene data show CDR1 as LNHDA and CDR2 as SQIVND (reference sequence). Trimming pared 3 bases from V and 5 bases from J, leaving 25 bases between. The CDR3: CASSILGPGEGVDNEKLFF. DNA of the CDR3: TGTGCCAGTAGTATTCTGGGGCCAGGGGAAGGGGTGGACAATGAAAAACTGTTTTTT.

The table lists this clone with a few counts. The chain couples TRBV6-4 to TRBJ2-3; the match to TRBD2 covers 9 bases. V was pared by 3 bases and J by 0 bases, with 1 base of the junction left unmatched. CDR3 length: 15 amino acids. Looked up from germline, CDR1 is MRHNA and CDR2 is SNTAGT. Here the CDR3 reads CASSDSGGSTDTQYF. The DNA of the CDR3 is TGTGCCAGCAGTGATAGCGGGGGTAGCACAGATACGCAGTATTTT.

The CDR3 DNA reads TGTGCCAGTAGTCTCCCCCAGGGATGGGGCACTGAAGCTTTCTTT. Its translation is CASSLPQGWGTEAFF. V gene TRBV19 combines with J gene TRBJ1-1; D is perhaps TRBD1 (5 bases). Germline V gives CDR1 LNHDA, CDR2 SQIVND (reference sequence). The CDR3 has 15 amino acids. V shed 5 bases and J shed 4 bases, with 17 bases lying between them.

The CDR3 region is CASSSIQGLHGGNQPQHF. In nucleotides, the CDR3 is TGCGCCAGCAGCTCGATACAGGGACTACATGGGGGCAATCAGCCCCAGCATTTT. The chain carries TRBV5-1 and TRBJ1-5; a weak D match, TRBD1 (6 bases). Germline CDR1 reads SGHRS; CDR2 reads YFSETQ. CDR3 length: 18 amino acids. Trimming removed 3 bases at V and 2 bases at J, with 21 bases between.

The chain carries TRBV13 and TRBJ2-2, with TRBD1 identical over 7 bases. Trimming at V came to 7 bases and at J to 0 bases, leaving 5 bases not matched to a gene. This CDR3 comprises 15 residues. Germline V lookup: CDR1 PRHDT, CDR2 FYEKMQ (reference sequence). The CDR3 loop reads CASTLGTANTGELFF. CDR3 sequence (DNA): TGTGCCAGCACCTTGGGGACAGCGAACACCGGGGAGCTGTTTTTT.

This clone was seen once. The chain carries TRBV10-3 and TRBJ1-2, with D perhaps matching TRBD1 (6 bases). The CDR3 consists of 14 residues. The V and J ends lost 6 bases and 3 bases respectively, with 14 bases between them. Germline V gene sequence: CDR1 ENHRY, CDR2 SYGVKD. The CDR3: CAISTLTGYYGYTF. CDR3 DNA sequence: TGTGCCATCAGCACATTAACAGGGTACTATGGCTACACCTTC.